These 24 T cell receptor beta chains share one sample of origin, sequenced in a study of STAT5B mutations in CD4+ large granular lymphocyte leukemia. Clones were read by immunoSEQ multiplex PCR, and TCRdb kept only the in-frame ones, dropping some. The sample has around 20,000 clones; 78% are singletons. The sequencing input was CD4+ T cells from blood buffy coats. These receptors came from a human donor in good health.

The chain employs TRBV5-4 and TRBJ2-5; 13 bases are shared with TRBD2. Unmatched junction bases numbered 10, after V lost 3 bases and J lost 5 bases. Per the germline V gene, CDR1 is SGHNT and CDR2 is YYREEE (reference sequence). This CDR3 spans 17 amino acids. The CDR3 here is CASSSGLAGLGGETQYF. The CDR3 DNA is TGTGCCAGCAGCTCGGGACTAGCGGGATTAGGAGGGGAGACCCAGTACTTC.

V and J are TRBV6-5 and TRBJ2-7; no firm D call. Between the trimmed V and J ends, which lost 6 bases and 0 bases, there was a span of 12 bases. The CDR3 totals 14 residues. Germline values: CDR1 MNHEY, CDR2 SVGAGI. Written as DNA, the CDR3 is TGTGCCAGCAGCTCAAGGCCTTTCTCCTACGAGCAGTACTTC. This gives the protein CASSSRPFSYEQYF.

The chain joins TRBV10-3 to TRBJ1-2, with 8 bases lining up with TRBD1. This CDR3 is built from 13 residues. The V gene's germline CDR1 is ENHRY and CDR2 SYGVKD. Unmatched junction bases numbered 5, after V lost 7 bases and J lost 4 bases. The CDR3 DNA is TGTGCCATCAATGGACAGGGCCCCTATGGCTACACCTTC. Its translation: CAINGQGPYGYTF.

The chain employs TRBV28 and TRBJ1-2; a possible D gene is TRBD1 (6 bases). CDR3 length equals 16 residues. Trimming stripped 3 bases from V and 8 bases from J, with 22 bases between. Germline V gene lookup returns CDR1 MDHEN and CDR2 SYDVKM. CDR3 region: CASSFGVSSGARGYTF. CDR3 DNA: TGTGCCAGCAGTTTCGGTGTCTCGTCGGGGGCTCGGGGCTACACCTTC.

The V gene is TRBV18, the J gene TRBJ1-2, with TRBD1 as a possible D gene (6 bases). The germline gives CDR1 KGHSH, CDR2 LQKENI. CDR3 length: 13 residues. The V end lost 5 bases, the J end lost 4 bases, and 11 bases lay between the germline ends. The CDR3 is CASSEDRSYGYTF. In DNA, the CDR3 is TGTGCCAGCTCAGAGGACAGAAGCTATGGCTACACCTTC.

The V gene is TRBV5-1, the J gene TRBJ2-7, with D unresolved. With 5 bases removed from V and 5 bases from J, the gap between germline ends came to 20 bases. The CDR3 is 15 amino acids. The germline V gene has CDR1 SGHRS and CDR2 YFSETQ. In nucleotides, the CDR3 is TGCGCCAGCAGACCTTCACCTTTATCATGGGACGAGCAGTACTTC. Amino acids: CASRPSPLSWDEQYF.

This rearrangement joins TRBV7-9 to TRBJ1-2; maybe TRBD1 (5 bases). The length of the CDR3 is 12 residues. Per germline, CDR1 SEHNR and CDR2 FQNEAQ (reference sequence). V lost 2 bases and J 10 bases, leaving 11 bases between the germline ends. The CDR3 reads CASSLPREDYTF. CDR3 sequence (DNA): TGTGCCAGCAGCTTACCCAGGGAGGACTACACCTTC.

This chain uses TRBV10-3 with TRBJ2-3; 7 nucleotides match TRBD2. CDR1 is ENHRY and CDR2 is SYGVKD in the germline V gene. The V gene end was trimmed by 10 bases and the J gene end by 1 base; junction bases not matched to a gene: 8. The CDR3 sequence is 14 residues long. The CDR3 is CATWGGIGTDTQYF. Written as DNA, the CDR3 is TGTGCCACTTGGGGGGGGATAGGCACAGATACGCAGTATTTT.

A single count supports this clone. This chain joins TRBV6-4 and TRBJ1-6; D call uncertain. Per germline, CDR1 MRHNA and CDR2 SNTAGT. V dropped 10 bases and J dropped 10 bases, with 17 bases sitting between them. The CDR3 sequence is 13 residues long. The DNA for the CDR3 is TGTGCCAACTCGTCCGCCCCGAGGTCACCCCTCCACTTT. Its protein is CANSSAPRSPLHF.

The gene calls are TRBV27 and TRBJ1-1; D possibly corresponds to TRBD1 (6 bases). CDR3 size: 13 residues. CDR1 is MNHEY, CDR2 SMNVEV, per germline (reference sequence). The V end lost 7 bases, the J end lost 4 bases, and 13 bases lay between the germline ends. The CDR3 loop is CASTRQEGTEAFF. Here the CDR3 DNA reads TGTGCCAGCACCAGACAGGAAGGCACTGAAGCTTTCTTT.

This clone was counted a few times. The chain carries TRBV5-1 and TRBJ1-5; D is ambiguous. With 0 bases removed from V and 6 bases from J, the gap between germline ends came to 7 bases. Germline V gene data show CDR1 as SGHRS and CDR2 as YFSETQ. This CDR3 is 13 amino acids long. CDR3 protein: CASSLGVGQPQHF. The CDR3, as DNA: TGCGCCAGCAGCTTGGGGGTCGGTCAGCCCCAGCATTTT.

The chain couples TRBV9 to TRBJ1-1; TRBD1 might be the D (5 bases). CDR1 is SGDLS, CDR2 YYNGEE, per germline. V was clipped by 0 bases and J by 4 bases, with 16 bases between them. The CDR3 is made up of 16 amino acids. CDR3 residues: CASSVVPRGVGTEAFF. The CDR3, as DNA: TGTGCCAGCAGCGTAGTTCCCCGGGGCGTCGGCACTGAAGCTTTCTTT.

J is TRBJ2-1 and V is TRBV30; 12 bases are shared with TRBD2. This CDR3 contains 17 residues. Germline loops: CDR1 GTSNPN, CDR2 SVGIG (reference sequence). The V segment lost 0 bases and the J segment 10 bases; nucleotides outside the gene matches: 13. The CDR3 nucleotides read TGTGCCTGGAGTGTACGAGTTGGACTAGCGGGATTTGACGAGCAGTTCTTC. Residues: CAWSVRVGLAGFDEQFF.

The gene calls are TRBV7-2 and TRBJ1-5; D may be TRBD1 (5 bases). CDR3 length equals 15 residues. V shed 6 bases and J shed 4 bases, with 16 bases lying between them. CDR1 is SGHTA and CDR2 is FQGNSA in the germline V gene. CDR3 region: CASSYVQGGNQPQHF. CDR3 in DNA: TGTGCCAGCAGTTACGTGCAGGGTGGGAATCAGCCCCAGCATTTT.

The chain carries TRBV5-1 and TRBJ1-4; 12 bases are a match to TRBD1. Germline CDR1 is SGHRS and CDR2 is YFSETQ. V shed 4 bases, J shed 8 bases, and the junction held 6 bases outside the gene matches. This CDR3 contains 15 residues. CDR3 coding DNA: TGCGCCAGCAGCGAGGGACAGGGGGCTGCCGAAAAACTGTTTTTT. Translated: CASSEGQGAAEKLFF.

The genes are TRBV13 and TRBJ2-5; TRBD2 matches at 12 bases. With 1 base clipped from V and 2 bases from J, the junction kept 5 bases outside the gene matches. From germline, CDR1 is PRHDT and CDR2 FYEKMQ (reference sequence). This CDR3 has 17 amino acids. As DNA, the CDR3 is TGTGCCAGCAGCTTAGTAGGACTAGCGGGATCGCAAGAGACCCAGTACTTC. Protein product: CASSLVGLAGSQETQYF.

This chain uses TRBV30 with TRBJ2-7, with TRBD1 matching over 10 bases. V lost 1 base and J lost 4; bases outside the gene matches: 4. Germline CDR1 GTSNPN, CDR2 SVGIG (reference sequence). The CDR3 contains 14 residues. The CDR3 loop reads CAWSGRTGGYEQYF. The CDR3 DNA is TGTGCCTGGAGTGGTAGGACAGGGGGGTACGAGCAGTACTTC.

The chain couples TRBV2 to TRBJ2-1; D is unresolved. There are 12 residues in the CDR3. CDR1 and CDR2 (germline): SNHLY, FYNNEI. With 8 bases removed from V and 6 bases from J, the gap between germline ends came to 11 bases. Here the CDR3 DNA reads TGTGCCAGCCAATTTACGGGCAATGAGCAGTTCTTC. Amino acid sequence: CASQFTGNEQFF.

This clone occurred once. The chain uses TRBV28 and TRBJ2-1, with D hard to call. The germline gives CDR1 MDHEN, CDR2 SYDVKM. The ends were cut back, 1 base at V and 10 bases at J, with 8 bases in the middle. CDR3 length: 12 amino acids. In DNA, the CDR3 is TGTGCCAGCAGTTTATTAGGTGGGGAGCAGTTCTTC. The encoded protein is CASSLLGGEQFF.

This chain uses TRBV6-5 with TRBJ2-2, with D possibly being TRBD2 (7 bases). Germline assignment: CDR1 MNHEY and CDR2 SVGAGI. Trimming left V 7 bases short and J 0 bases short, with 12 bases between. This CDR3 comprises 15 residues. In nucleotides, the CDR3 is TGTGCCAGCATGGGGGGGCCTTCGAACACCGGGGAGCTGTTTTTT. Its translation is CASMGGPSNTGELFF.

This chain joins TRBV7-8 and TRBJ2-7, with 8 bases identical to TRBD1. The V gene's germline CDR1 is SGHVS and CDR2 FQNEAQ. Losses at the gene ends were 5 bases for V and 2 bases for J; bases not matched to a gene: 8. The CDR3 sequence is 15 residues long. Here the CDR3 reads CASSIGQGLTYEQYF. In DNA form, the CDR3 reads TGTGCCAGCAGCATAGGACAGGGCCTTACCTACGAGCAGTACTTC.

This clone was seen once. CDR3 in amino acids: CASSFGLIQETQYF. The DNA for the CDR3 is TGTGCCAGCAGCTTTGGGTTAATCCAAGAGACCCAGTACTTC. The chain employs TRBV7-2 and TRBJ2-5; D unresolved. This CDR3 region has 14 residues. V dropped 3 bases and J dropped 1 base, with 9 bases sitting between them. CDR1 and CDR2 from the germline V gene are SGHTA and FQGNSA.

The chain couples TRBV6-6 to TRBJ1-1, with 7 bases lining up with TRBD1. J was trimmed by 5 bases and V by 5 bases; bases with no gene match: 5. Germline lookup yields CDR1 MNHNY and CDR2 SVGAGI (reference sequence). The CDR3 loop spans 13 amino acids. The CDR3 nucleotides read TGTGCCAGCAGTACGACAGGGAGTACTGAAGCTTTCTTT. Translating gives CASSTTGSTEAFF.

The J gene is TRBJ1-5, the V gene TRBV6-1, with D perhaps TRBD1 (6 bases). Trimming left V 3 bases short and J 11 bases short, with 17 bases between. The CDR3 sequence is 14 residues long. Per germline, CDR1 MNHNS and CDR2 SASEGT. The CDR3 nucleotides are TGTGCCAGCAGTGATGCCAGGGGCCAGGTGGCCCAGCATTTT. Translation: CASSDARGQVAQHF.